Presented here are 29 T cell receptor beta chains from one specimen sequenced in a study of naive and memory T cell subsets. Both TRBC1 and TRBC2 were covered by a beta constant-region primer of two equimolar oligonucleotides. Four rounds of PCR amplified the ligated cDNA using nested alpha and beta constant-region primers plus SP2. A single record per CDR3 protein comes from TCRdb applying MiXCR to the UMI-ligation and nested PCR reads. The sample gives about 18,000 distinct CDR3 sequences, around 8.2% of which show up once; roughly 23% is in the top ten. Sequencing input: central memory CD8+ T cells from blood. These receptors were taken from a human donor in good health.

The rearrangement links TRBV5-4 to TRBJ2-1; 7 bases fit TRBD2. CDR3 size: 14 residues. The V gene end was trimmed by 4 bases and the J gene end by 4 bases; junction bases not matched to a gene: 5. Looked up from germline, CDR1 is SGHNT and CDR2 is YYREEE (reference sequence). The CDR3 loop reads CASSPGRAYNEQFF. In DNA form, the CDR3 reads TGTGCCAGCAGCCCGGGGAGGGCTTACAATGAGCAGTTCTTC.

The table lists this clonotype with a few counts. The chain employs TRBV19 and TRBJ1-1, with D possibly TRBD1 on 5 matching bases. Germline V gives CDR1 LNHDA, CDR2 SQIVND (reference sequence). V gave up 7 bases and J gave up 1 base, with 13 bases separating them. The CDR3 consists of 14 residues. The DNA of the CDR3 is TGTGCCAGTACTTCAGGGTCCACGAACACTGAAGCTTTCTTT. Its protein is CASTSGSTNTEAFF.

The sample holds many counts of this clonotype. The chain recombines TRBV4-3 with TRBJ2-1, with 9 bases aligning to TRBD2. The CDR3 contains 16 residues. The J segment lost 0 bases and the V segment lost 0 bases, leaving 0 bases of the junction unmatched. The germline CDR1 and CDR2 sequences are LGHNA and YSLEER. The CDR3 region has the DNA TGCGCCAGCAGCCAAGATAGCGGGAGCTCCTACAATGAGCAGTTCTTC. This codes for CASSQDSGSSYNEQFF.

This chain connects TRBV12-3 or TRBV12-4 to TRBJ2-3, with a weak D call TRBD2 (6 bases). Deletions cut 3 bases from V and 6 bases from J, with 13 bases between. CDR3 length equals 14 residues. CDR3 nucleotides: TGTGCCAGCAGTTTCAGTGGGACTTTGGATACGCAGTATTTT. It yields the protein CASSFSGTLDTQYF.

V gene TRBV7-8 combines with J gene TRBJ2-2, with D unresolved. The V gene lost 5 bases and the J gene lost 4 bases, with 11 bases spanning the gap. This CDR3 has 14 residues. The germline V gene has CDR1 SGHVS and CDR2 FQNEAQ. DNA for the CDR3: TGTGCCAGCAGCCCCTATCGGATCACCGGGGAGCTGTTTTTT. Its protein is CASSPYRITGELFF.

This clonotype was detected ten times or more. The J gene is TRBJ2-1, the V gene TRBV6-4; 8 bases fit TRBD2. CDR1 is MRHNA and CDR2 is SNTAGT in the germline V gene. The CDR3 loop spans 15 amino acids. After removal of 3 bases from V and 6 bases from J, the junction contained 7 bases not matched to a gene. CDR3 sequence: CASSDGAGEGNEQFF. The DNA for the CDR3 is TGTGCCAGCAGTGATGGAGCGGGAGAAGGCAATGAGCAGTTCTTC.

The table lists this clonotype with many counts. The V call is TRBV6-2 or TRBV6-3, the J call TRBJ1-5, with 7 bases identical to TRBD1. The CDR3 runs 14 residues. The ends lost 6 bases at V and 5 bases at J; junction bases unmatched: 7. Looked up from germline, CDR1 is MNHEY and CDR2 is SVGEGT. The DNA for the CDR3 is TGTGCCAGCAGCCAAGGGACAGCTCATCAGCCCCAGCATTTT. Amino acid sequence: CASSQGTAHQPQHF.

This clonotype has ten or more counts. This chain links TRBV20-1 with TRBJ2-1; 12 bases are a match to TRBD2. This CDR3 is built from 16 residues. The trim removed 0 bases at V and 7 bases at J, leaving 7 bases unmatched. Germline V lookup: CDR1 DFQATT, CDR2 SNEGSKA (reference sequence). The CDR3 reads CSARDTLAGGYNEQFF. CDR3 in DNA: TGCAGTGCTAGAGATACCCTAGCGGGAGGGTATAATGAGCAGTTCTTC.

This clonotype came up a few times. The chain links TRBV28 to TRBJ2-2, with D possibly called TRBD1 or TRBD2 (5 bases each). Germline CDR1 is MDHEN and CDR2 is SYDVKM. Trimming pared 6 bases from V and 1 base from J, leaving 12 bases between. The CDR3 is made up of 15 amino acids. DNA of the CDR3: TGTGCCAGCAGCCTCGGGACGGTGAACACCGGGGAGCTGTTTTTT. It codes for CASSLGTVNTGELFF.

The rearrangement uses TRBV29-1 and TRBJ2-7; no definite D call. The germline V and J ends were trimmed by 6 bases and 0 bases, with 6 bases remaining between them. CDR1 SQVTM and CDR2 ANQGSEA come from the germline V gene. The CDR3 loop spans 11 amino acids. CDR3 DNA sequence: TGCAGCGTAGTTTACTCCTACGAGCAGTACTTC. Amino acid sequence: CSVVYSYEQYF.

In this sample, this clonotype turned up a few times. The V gene is TRBV6-1, the J gene TRBJ2-7, with TRBD1 identical over 7 bases. Germline CDR1 is MNHNS and CDR2 is SASEGT. The CDR3 extends over 14 amino acids. The J segment lost 5 bases and the V segment lost 1 base, leaving 5 bases of the junction unmatched. The CDR3 sequence is CASSEGQGVDEQYF. CDR3 sequence (DNA): TGTGCCAGCAGTGAAGGGCAGGGGGTGGACGAGCAGTACTTC.

CDR3: CASSQDNAGGHTGELFF. CDR3 coding DNA: TGCGCCAGCAGCCAAGATAACGCGGGGGGGCACACCGGGGAGCTGTTTTTT. The V gene is TRBV4-3, the J gene TRBJ2-2; 9 bases are shared with TRBD2. CDR3 length: 17 residues. With 0 bases clipped from V and 3 bases from J, the junction kept 5 bases outside the gene matches. The V gene's germline CDR1 is LGHNA and CDR2 YSLEER.

The CDR3: CASGLTSTDTQYF. The DNA for the CDR3 is TGTGCCAGCGGCCTGACCAGCACAGATACGCAGTATTTT. The chain couples TRBV6-2 or TRBV6-3 to TRBJ2-3; D uncertain. The germline V gene encodes CDR1 MNHEY and CDR2 SVGEGT. V was clipped by 8 bases and J by 0 bases, with 9 bases between them. The CDR3 totals 13 residues.

There are many counts of this clonotype. The V call is TRBV27, the J call TRBJ2-1; D unresolved. Germline V CDR1 and CDR2: MNHEY, SMNVEV (reference sequence). The CDR3 loop spans 12 amino acids. Trimming shortened V by 3 bases and J by 4 bases, and 4 bases separated the two germline ends. The chain's CDR3 is CASSFGYNEQFF. The CDR3 DNA reads TGTGCCAGCAGTTTCGGGTACAATGAGCAGTTCTTC.

This clonotype was seen ten or more times. The J gene is TRBJ2-7, the V gene TRBV20-1, with D unresolved. The germline CDR1 and CDR2 sequences are DFQATT and SNEGSKA (reference sequence). Trimming pared 6 bases from V and 5 bases from J, leaving 11 bases between. This CDR3 is 11 amino acids long. This CDR3 reads CSALDGNEQYF. In DNA form, the CDR3 reads TGCAGTGCCCTGGACGGTAACGAGCAGTACTTC.

By its share, this clonotype is medium-sized. The V gene is TRBV20-1, the J gene TRBJ1-2; 7 nucleotides match TRBD1. This CDR3 comprises 13 residues. The germline gives CDR1 DFQATT, CDR2 SNEGSKA (reference sequence). J gave up 3 bases and V 1 base, and 2 bases lay outside the gene matches. The DNA for the CDR3 is TGCAGTGCTAGAGGACAGGGTGACTATGGCTACACCTTC. Translation: CSARGQGDYGYTF.

Concerning this clonotype itself: A read error may be the cause here, since a much bigger clone is one base away. The chain uses TRBV6-1 and TRBJ2-1; 7 nucleotides align to TRBD2. Looked up from germline, CDR1 is MNHNS and CDR2 is SASEGT. The CDR3 has 13 amino acids. DNA for the CDR3: TGTGCTGGGAGCGGGGAGTCCTACAAAGAGCAGTTCTTC. It is translated as CAGSGESYKEQFF.

This clonotype was counted a few times. This rearrangement joins TRBV27 to TRBJ2-2; D perhaps matches TRBD2 (6 bases). The CDR3 spans 14 residues. V shed 6 bases and J shed 2 bases, with 10 bases lying between them. Per the germline V gene, CDR1 is MNHEY and CDR2 is SMNVEV (reference sequence). CDR3 coding DNA: TGTGCCAGCAGCCCGGGAGTTAACACCGGGGAGCTGTTTTTT. Amino acid sequence: CASSPGVNTGELFF.

The J gene is TRBJ2-3, the V gene TRBV2; 8 bases map to TRBD2. Trimming cost V 10 bases and J 0 bases; bases outside gene matches: 9. Germline V gene sequence: CDR1 SNHLY, CDR2 FYNNEI. CDR3 length equals 15 residues. CDR3 sequence: CATTGGTSSTDTQYF. The CDR3 DNA reads as TGTGCCACCACGGGGGGGACTTCTAGCACAGATACGCAGTATTTT.

The rearrangement links TRBV4-2 to TRBJ2-1; D is possibly TRBD1 or TRBD2 (5 bases each). This CDR3 is 18 amino acids long. Germline V gene lookup returns CDR1 LGHNA and CDR2 YNFKEQ. Trimming stripped 0 bases from V and 8 bases from J, with 23 bases between. The CDR3 sequence: CASSQESGASPPRDEQFF. The CDR3 DNA reads TGTGCCAGCAGCCAAGAATCTGGGGCTAGCCCGCCGAGGGATGAGCAGTTCTTC.

Details on this clonotype: An end of the junction does not agree with germline; a read error may underlie this. The gene calls are TRBV19 and TRBJ2-1; possible D gene TRBD2, 5 bases. The CDR3 sequence is 10 residues long. Per the germline V gene, CDR1 is LNHDA and CDR2 is SQIVND (reference sequence). CDR3 residues: CPGWTNEQFF. DNA for the CDR3: TGCCCCGGTTGGACTAATGAGCAGTTCTTC.

This clonotype was recorded a few times. The chain uses TRBV28 and TRBJ1-2, with D unresolved. Looked up from germline, CDR1 is MDHEN and CDR2 is SYDVKM. The CDR3 has 15 amino acids. V was pared by 5 bases and J by 7 bases, with 20 bases between. The CDR3 is CASSPRFSTQRGYTF. The CDR3 DNA is TGTGCCAGCAGTCCGCGTTTTAGTACTCAGCGTGGCTACACCTTC.

This clonotype was observed many times. V is TRBV19 and J is TRBJ2-2; the D is unclear. From germline, CDR1 is LNHDA and CDR2 SQIVND (reference sequence). The CDR3 extends over 17 amino acids. Trimming took 0 bases from V and 1 from J, leaving 12 bases between them. The CDR3 reads CASSIDGVGWNTGELFF. For the CDR3, the DNA is TGTGCCAGTAGTATAGATGGGGTTGGATGGAACACCGGGGAGCTGTTTTTT.

The chain recombines TRBV4-3 with TRBJ1-6; no definite D call. The CDR3 is made up of 17 amino acids. Germline CDR1 LGHNA, CDR2 YSLEER. V dropped 5 bases and J dropped 4 bases, with 18 bases sitting between them. CDR3 protein: CASSSRAQPKYNSPLHF. DNA of the CDR3: TGCGCCAGCAGCTCAAGGGCCCAGCCTAAATATAATTCACCCCTCCACTTT.

The chain's CDR3 is CASSKGQSYEQYF. Here the CDR3 DNA reads TGTGCCAGCAGCAAGGGACAGTCATACGAGCAGTACTTC. The rearrangement joins TRBV7-9 to TRBJ2-7; 7 nucleotides line up with TRBD1. The CDR3 is made up of 13 amino acids. Germline CDR1 SEHNR, CDR2 FQNEAQ (reference sequence). V shed 5 bases and J 4 bases; nucleotides not matched to a gene: 5.

This clonotype was seen repeatedly, ten times or more. The rearrangement uses TRBV4-2 and TRBJ2-1; TRBD2 agrees at 14 bases. Germline assignment: CDR1 LGHNA and CDR2 YNFKEQ. This CDR3 has 16 residues. V trimming: 6 bases; J trimming: 8 bases; junction bases outside the gene matches: 9. The CDR3 DNA is TGTGCCAGCAGTGATACCGGGACTAGCGGGAGCGATGAGCAGTTCTTC. It encodes CASSDTGTSGSDEQFF.

This clonotype was counted many times. J is TRBJ2-5 and V is TRBV6-2 or TRBV6-3; 7 nucleotides agree with TRBD1. Germline V gene data show CDR1 as MNHEY and CDR2 as SVGEGT. V shed 5 bases, J shed 5 bases, and the junction held 8 bases outside the gene matches. This CDR3 comprises 14 residues. The CDR3 coding sequence is TGTGCCAGCAGTAATGGACAGGAGCAGGAGACCCAGTACTTC. This sequence encodes CASSNGQEQETQYF.

By share, this clonotype ranks as medium-sized. The V call is TRBV24-1, the J call TRBJ2-7; no clear D gene. The germline gives CDR1 KGHDR, CDR2 SFDVKD. The CDR3 consists of 13 residues. Trimming left V 3 bases short and J 6 bases short, with 11 bases between. The chain's CDR3 is CATSDALTREQYF. The CDR3 bases are TGTGCCACCAGTGATGCGTTAACTCGCGAGCAGTACTTC.

This clonotype has a count of ten or more. The chain carries TRBV6-6 and TRBJ2-1; D remains ambiguous. Trimming removed 5 bases from V and 10 bases from J, with 12 bases in between. The CDR3 loop spans 12 amino acids. Germline lookup yields CDR1 MNHNY and CDR2 SVGAGI (reference sequence). This chain's CDR3 is CASSTSGPEQFF. CDR3 in DNA: TGTGCCAGCAGTACCTCCGGACCGGAGCAGTTCTTC.